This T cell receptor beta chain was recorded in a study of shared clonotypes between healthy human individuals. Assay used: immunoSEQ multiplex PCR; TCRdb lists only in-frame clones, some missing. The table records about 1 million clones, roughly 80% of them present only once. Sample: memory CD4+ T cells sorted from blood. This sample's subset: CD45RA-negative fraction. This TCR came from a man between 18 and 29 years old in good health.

The CDR3 loop reads CASSPRDRVTYEQYF. Here the CDR3 DNA reads TGCGCCAGCAGCCCCAGGGACAGGGTGACCTACGAGCAGTACTTC. This chain connects TRBV5-1 to TRBJ2-7, with TRBD1 identical over 9 bases. The J segment lost 2 bases and the V segment lost 4 bases, leaving 7 bases of the junction unmatched. Germline CDR1 SGHRS, CDR2 YFSETQ. CDR3 length: 15 amino acids.